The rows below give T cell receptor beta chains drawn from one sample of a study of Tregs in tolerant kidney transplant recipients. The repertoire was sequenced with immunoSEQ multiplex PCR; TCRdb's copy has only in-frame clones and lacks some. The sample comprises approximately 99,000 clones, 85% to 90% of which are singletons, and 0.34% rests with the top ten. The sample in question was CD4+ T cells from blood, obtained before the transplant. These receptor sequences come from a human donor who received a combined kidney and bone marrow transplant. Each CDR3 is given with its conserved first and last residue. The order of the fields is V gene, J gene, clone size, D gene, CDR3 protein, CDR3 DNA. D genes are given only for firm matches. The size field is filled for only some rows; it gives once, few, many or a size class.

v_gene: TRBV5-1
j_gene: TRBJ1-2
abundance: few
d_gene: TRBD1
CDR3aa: CASSLGTGGYGYTF
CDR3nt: TGCGCCAGCAGCTTAGGGACAGGGGGCTATGGCTACACCTTC

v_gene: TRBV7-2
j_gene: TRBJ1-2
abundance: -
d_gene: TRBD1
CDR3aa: CASSTSPDRTSDGYTF
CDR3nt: TGTGCCAGCAGCACCAGCCCGGACAGGACCAGCGATGGCTACACCTTC

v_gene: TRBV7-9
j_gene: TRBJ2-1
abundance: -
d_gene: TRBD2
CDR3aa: CASSLVGGWLYEQFF
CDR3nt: TGTGCCAGCAGCTTAGTCGGGGGGTGGCTCTATGAGCAGTTCTTC

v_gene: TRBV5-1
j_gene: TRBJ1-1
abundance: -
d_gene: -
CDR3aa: CASSPQGGMTEAFF
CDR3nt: TGCGCCAGCAGCCCACAGGGTGGGATGACTGAAGCTTTCTTT

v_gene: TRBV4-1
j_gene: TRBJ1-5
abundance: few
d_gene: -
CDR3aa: CASSQVVGEGNQPQHF
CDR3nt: TGCGCCAGCAGCCAAGTCGTTGGGGAGGGCAATCAGCCCCAGCATTTT

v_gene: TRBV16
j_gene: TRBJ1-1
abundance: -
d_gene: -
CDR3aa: CASSPQGHVNTEAFF
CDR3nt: TGTGCCAGCAGCCCTCAGGGGCATGTGAACACTGAAGCTTTCTTT

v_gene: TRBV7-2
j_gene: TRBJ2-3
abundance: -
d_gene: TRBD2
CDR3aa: CASLGLARWDTQYF
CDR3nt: TGTGCCAGCCTCGGACTAGCAAGGTGGGATACGCAGTATTTT

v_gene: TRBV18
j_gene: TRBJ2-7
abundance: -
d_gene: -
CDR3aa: CASSPVSYEQYF
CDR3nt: TGTGCCAGCTCACCCGTTTCCTACGAGCAGTACTTC

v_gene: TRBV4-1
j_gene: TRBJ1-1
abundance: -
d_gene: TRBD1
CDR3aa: CASSQPDREVEAFF
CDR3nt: TGCGCCAGCAGCCAACCTGACAGGGAGGTTGAAGCTTTCTTT

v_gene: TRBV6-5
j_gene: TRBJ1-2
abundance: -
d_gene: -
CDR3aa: CASSPLGGDYGYTF
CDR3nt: TGTGCCAGCAGCCCGCTGGGAGGGGACTATGGCTACACCTTC

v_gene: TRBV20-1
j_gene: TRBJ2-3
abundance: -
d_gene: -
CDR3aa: CSASLTDTQYF
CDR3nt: TGCAGTGCTAGTCTCACAGATACGCAGTATTTT

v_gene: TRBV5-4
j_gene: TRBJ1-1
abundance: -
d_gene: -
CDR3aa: CASSPGGAMNTEAFF
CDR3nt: TGTGCCAGCAGCCCGGGGGGAGCGATGAACACTGAAGCTTTCTTT

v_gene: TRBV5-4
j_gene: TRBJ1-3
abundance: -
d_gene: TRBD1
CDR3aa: CASSERTGTGNTIYF
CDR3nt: TGTGCCAGCAGCGAACGGACAGGGACTGGAAACACCATATATTTT

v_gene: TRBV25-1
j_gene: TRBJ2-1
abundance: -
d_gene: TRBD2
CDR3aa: CASSLPGLAGPHEQFF
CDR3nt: TGTGCCAGCAGTCTACCGGGACTAGCGGGACCGCATGAGCAGTTCTTC

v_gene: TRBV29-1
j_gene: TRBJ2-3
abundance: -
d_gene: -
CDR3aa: CSTRSATDTQYF
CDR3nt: TGCAGCACTCGGTCAGCGACAGATACGCAGTATTTT

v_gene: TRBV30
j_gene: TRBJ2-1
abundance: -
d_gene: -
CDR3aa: CAWKKRRGYNEQFF
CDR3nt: TGTGCCTGGAAAAAAAGGAGGGGATACAATGAGCAGTTCTTC

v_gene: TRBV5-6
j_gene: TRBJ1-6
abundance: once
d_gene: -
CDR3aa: CASSLGGRNSPLHF
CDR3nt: TGTGCCAGCAGTCTTGGGGGGAGGAATTCACCCCTCCACTTT

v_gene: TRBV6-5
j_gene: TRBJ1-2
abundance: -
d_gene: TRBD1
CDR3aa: CASSYQGASVGYTF
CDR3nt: TGTGCCAGCAGTTACCAGGGGGCTTCGGTCGGCTACACCTTC

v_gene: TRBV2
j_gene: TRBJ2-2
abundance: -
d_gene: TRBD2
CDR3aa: CASTDSGRWGTGELFF
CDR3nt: TGTGCCAGCACGGATAGCGGGAGGTGGGGCACCGGGGAGCTGTTTTTT

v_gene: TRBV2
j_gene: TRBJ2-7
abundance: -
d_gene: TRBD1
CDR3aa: CASSRDRYEQYF
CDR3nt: TGTGCCAGCAGCCGGGACAGGTACGAGCAGTACTTC

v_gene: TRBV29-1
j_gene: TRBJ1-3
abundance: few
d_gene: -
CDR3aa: CSSRAGNTIYF
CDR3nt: TGCAGCTCCCGTGCTGGAAACACCATATATTTT

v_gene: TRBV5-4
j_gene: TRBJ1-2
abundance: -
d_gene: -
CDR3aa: CASSLDRALYGYTF
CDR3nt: TGTGCCAGCAGCTTGGACAGGGCCCTCTATGGCTACACCTTC

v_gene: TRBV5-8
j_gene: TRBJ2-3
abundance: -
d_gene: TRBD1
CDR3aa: CASSLAGTGRTDTQYF
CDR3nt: TGTGCCAGCAGCTTGGCCGGGACAGGACGCACAGATACGCAGTATTTT

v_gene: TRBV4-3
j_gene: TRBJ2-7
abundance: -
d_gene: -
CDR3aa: CASSQDRRYEQYF
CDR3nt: TGCGCCAGCAGCCAAGACAGAAGATACGAGCAGTACTTC

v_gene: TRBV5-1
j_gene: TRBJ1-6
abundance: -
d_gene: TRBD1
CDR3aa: CASSLQGENSPLHF
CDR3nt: TGCGCCAGCAGCTTGCAGGGGGAGAATTCACCCCTCCACTTT

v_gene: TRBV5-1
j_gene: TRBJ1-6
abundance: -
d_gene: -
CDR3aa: CASSLAGGRGNSPLHF
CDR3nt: TGCGCCAGCAGCTTGGCCGGGGGAAGGGGAAATTCACCCCTCCACTTT

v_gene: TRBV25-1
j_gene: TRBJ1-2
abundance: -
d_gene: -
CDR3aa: CASSEAANYGYTF
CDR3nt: TGTGCCAGCAGTGAAGCGGCAAACTATGGCTACACCTTC

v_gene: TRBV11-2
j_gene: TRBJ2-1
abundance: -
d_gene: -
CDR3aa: CASSIGQGYEQFF
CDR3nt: TGTGCCAGCAGCATAGGGCAGGGCTATGAGCAGTTCTTC

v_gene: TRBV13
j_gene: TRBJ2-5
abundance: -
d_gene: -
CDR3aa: CASQAWASETGQETQYF
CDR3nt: TGTGCCAGCCAAGCTTGGGCCTCAGAGACAGGCCAAGAGACCCAGTACTTC

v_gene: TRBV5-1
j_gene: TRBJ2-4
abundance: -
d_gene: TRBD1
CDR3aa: CASSQGATKNIQYF
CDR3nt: TGCGCCAGCAGCCAGGGGGCCACCAAAAACATTCAGTACTTC